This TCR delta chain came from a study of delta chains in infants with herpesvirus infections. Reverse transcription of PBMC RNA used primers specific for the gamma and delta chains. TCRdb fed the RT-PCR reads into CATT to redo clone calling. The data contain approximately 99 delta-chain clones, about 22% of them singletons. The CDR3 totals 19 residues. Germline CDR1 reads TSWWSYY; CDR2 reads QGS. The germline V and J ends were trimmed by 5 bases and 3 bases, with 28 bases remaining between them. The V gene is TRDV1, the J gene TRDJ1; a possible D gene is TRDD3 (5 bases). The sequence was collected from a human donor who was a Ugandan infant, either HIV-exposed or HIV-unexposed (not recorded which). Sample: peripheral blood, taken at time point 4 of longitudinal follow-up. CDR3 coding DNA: TGTGCTCTTGGGCCACAAGGCCGGGACTCTCCCGCGGGGGCCGATAAACTCATCTTT. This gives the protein CALGPQGRDSPAGADKLIF.